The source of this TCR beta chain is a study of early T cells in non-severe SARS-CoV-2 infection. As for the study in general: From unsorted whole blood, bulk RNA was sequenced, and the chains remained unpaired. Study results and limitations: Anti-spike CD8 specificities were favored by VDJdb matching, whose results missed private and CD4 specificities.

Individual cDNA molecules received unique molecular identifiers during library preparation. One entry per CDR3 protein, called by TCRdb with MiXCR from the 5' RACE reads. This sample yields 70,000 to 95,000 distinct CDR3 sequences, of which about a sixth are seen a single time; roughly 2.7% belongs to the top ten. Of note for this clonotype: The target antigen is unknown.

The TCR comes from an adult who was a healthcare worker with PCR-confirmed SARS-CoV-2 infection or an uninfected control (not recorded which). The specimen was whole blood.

This CDR3 is CASSPGADSNQPQHF. CDR3 in DNA: TGTGCCAGCTCACCTGGGGCAGATAGCAATCAGCCCCAGCATTTT. The chain links TRBV18 to TRBJ1-5, with TRBD1 as a possible D gene (5 bases). The CDR3 has 15 amino acids. Between the trimmed V and J ends, which lost 3 bases and 0 bases, there was a span of 9 bases. CDR1 and CDR2 (germline): KGHSH, LQKENI.